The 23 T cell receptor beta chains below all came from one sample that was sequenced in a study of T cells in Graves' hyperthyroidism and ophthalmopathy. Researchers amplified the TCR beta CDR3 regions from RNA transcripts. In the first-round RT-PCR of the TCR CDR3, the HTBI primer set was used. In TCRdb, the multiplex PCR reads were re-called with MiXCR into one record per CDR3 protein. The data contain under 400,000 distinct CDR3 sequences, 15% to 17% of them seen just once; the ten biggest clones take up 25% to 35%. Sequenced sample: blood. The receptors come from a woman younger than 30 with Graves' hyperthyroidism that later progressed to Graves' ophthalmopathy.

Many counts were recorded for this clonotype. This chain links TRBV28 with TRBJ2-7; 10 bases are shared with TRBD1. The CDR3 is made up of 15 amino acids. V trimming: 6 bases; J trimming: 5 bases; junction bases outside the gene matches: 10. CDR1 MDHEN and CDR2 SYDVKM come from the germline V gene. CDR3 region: CASSPRDRGLHEQYF. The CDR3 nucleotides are TGTGCCAGCAGCCCCCGGGACAGGGGCCTCCACGAGCAGTACTTC.

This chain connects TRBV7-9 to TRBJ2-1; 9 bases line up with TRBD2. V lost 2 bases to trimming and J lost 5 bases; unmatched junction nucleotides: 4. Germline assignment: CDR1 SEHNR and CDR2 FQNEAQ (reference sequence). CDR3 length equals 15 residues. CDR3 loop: CASSLTSGQNNEQFF. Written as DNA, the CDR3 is TGTGCCAGCAGCTTAACTAGCGGGCAAAACAATGAGCAGTTCTTC.

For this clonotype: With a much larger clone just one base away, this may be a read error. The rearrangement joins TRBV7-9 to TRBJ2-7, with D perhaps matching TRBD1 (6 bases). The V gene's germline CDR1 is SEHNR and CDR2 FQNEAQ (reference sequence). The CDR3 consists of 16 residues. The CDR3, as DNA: TGTGCCAGCAGCTCAGGGGTTGGACAGAGCTCCTGCGAGCAGTACTTC. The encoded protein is CASSSGVGQSSCEQYF. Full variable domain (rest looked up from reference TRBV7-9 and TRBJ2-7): DTGVSQNPRHKITKRGQNVTFRCDPISEHNRLYWYRQTLGQGPEFLTYFQNEAQLEKSRLLSDRFSAERPKGSFSTLEIQRTEQGDSAMYLCASSSGVGQSSCEQYFGPGTRLTVT.

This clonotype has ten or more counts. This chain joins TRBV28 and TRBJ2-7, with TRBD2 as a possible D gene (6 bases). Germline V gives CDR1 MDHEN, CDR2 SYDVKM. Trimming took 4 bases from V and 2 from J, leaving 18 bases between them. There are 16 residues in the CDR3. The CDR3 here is CASSSEHSRDAYEQYF. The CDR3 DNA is TGTGCCAGCAGTTCAGAGCATTCGCGGGACGCCTACGAGCAGTACTTC. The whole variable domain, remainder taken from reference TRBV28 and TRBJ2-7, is DVKVTQSSRYLVKRTGEKVFLECVQDMDHENMFWYRQDPGLGLRLIYFSYDVKMKEKGDIPEGYSVSREKKERFSLILESASTNQTSMYLCASSSEHSRDAYEQYFGPGTRLTVT.

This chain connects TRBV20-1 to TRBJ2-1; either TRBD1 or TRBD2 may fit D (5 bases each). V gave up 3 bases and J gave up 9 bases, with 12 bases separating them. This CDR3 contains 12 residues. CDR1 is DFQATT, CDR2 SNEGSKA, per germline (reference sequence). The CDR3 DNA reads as TGCAGTGCTAGTGCCGGGGCGAGTGAGCAGTTCTTC. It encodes CSASAGASEQFF.

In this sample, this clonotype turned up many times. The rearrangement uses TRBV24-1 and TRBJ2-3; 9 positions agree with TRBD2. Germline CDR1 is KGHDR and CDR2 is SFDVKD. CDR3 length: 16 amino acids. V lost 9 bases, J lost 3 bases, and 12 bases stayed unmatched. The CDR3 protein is CATQRGRDFGTDTQYF. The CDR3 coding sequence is TGTGCCACCCAACGCGGGAGGGATTTTGGGACAGATACGCAGTATTTT.

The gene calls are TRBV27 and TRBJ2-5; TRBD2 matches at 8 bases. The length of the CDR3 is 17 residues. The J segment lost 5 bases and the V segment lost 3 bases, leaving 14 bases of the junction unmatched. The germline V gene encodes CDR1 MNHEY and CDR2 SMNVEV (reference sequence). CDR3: CASSFVGSGSFRETQYF. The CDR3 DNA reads TGTGCCAGCAGTTTTGTAGGGAGCGGGAGCTTTCGGGAGACCCAGTACTTC.

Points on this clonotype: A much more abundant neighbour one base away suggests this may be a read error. The CDR3 coding sequence is TGTGCCACCAGTGGGGCTAGCGGTAACGAGCAGTACTTC. This translates into CATSGASGNEQYF. V gene TRBV24-1 combines with J gene TRBJ2-7, with TRBD2 matching over 7 bases. Germline lookup yields CDR1 KGHDR and CDR2 SFDVKD. V was pared by 5 bases and J by 5 bases, with 5 bases of the junction left unmatched. The CDR3 length is 13 residues.

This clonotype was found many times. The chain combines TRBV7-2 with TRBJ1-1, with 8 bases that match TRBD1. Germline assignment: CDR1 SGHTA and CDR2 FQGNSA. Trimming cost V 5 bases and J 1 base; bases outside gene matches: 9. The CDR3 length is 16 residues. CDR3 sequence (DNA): TGTGCCAGCAGCCTAAGCAGGGGGCCGGCGAACACTGAAGCTTTCTTT. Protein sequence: CASSLSRGPANTEAFF.

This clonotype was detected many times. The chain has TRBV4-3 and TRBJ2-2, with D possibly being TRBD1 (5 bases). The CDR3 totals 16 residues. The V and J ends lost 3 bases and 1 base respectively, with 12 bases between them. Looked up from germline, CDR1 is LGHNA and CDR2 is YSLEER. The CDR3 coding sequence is TGCGCCAGCAGCCAGCGGACACGCCGGAACACCGGGGAGCTGTTTTTT. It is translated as CASSQRTRRNTGELFF.

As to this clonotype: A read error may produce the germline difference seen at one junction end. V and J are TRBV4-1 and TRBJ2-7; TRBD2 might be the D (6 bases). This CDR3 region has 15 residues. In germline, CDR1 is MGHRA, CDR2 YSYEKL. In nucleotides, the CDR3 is TGCGCCAGCAGCCTGGCCGTCGGACTACCCTACGAGCAGCACTTC. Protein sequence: CASSLAVGLPYEQHF.

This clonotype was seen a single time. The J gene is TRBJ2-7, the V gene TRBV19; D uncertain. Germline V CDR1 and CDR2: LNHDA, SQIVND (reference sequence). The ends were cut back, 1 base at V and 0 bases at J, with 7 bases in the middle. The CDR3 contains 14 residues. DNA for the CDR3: TGTGCCAGTAGTATAGGGAATCCCTCCTACGAGCAGTACTTC. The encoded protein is CASSIGNPSYEQYF.

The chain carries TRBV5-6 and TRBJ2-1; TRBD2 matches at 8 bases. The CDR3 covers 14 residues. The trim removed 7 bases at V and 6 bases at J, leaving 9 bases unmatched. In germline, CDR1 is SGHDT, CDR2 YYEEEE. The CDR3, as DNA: TGTGCCAGCCTATCCAGACGGGGGGGCAATGAGCAGTTCTTC. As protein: CASLSRRGGNEQFF. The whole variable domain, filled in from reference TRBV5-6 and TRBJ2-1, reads DAGVTQSPTHLIKTRGQQVTLRCSPKSGHDTVSWYQQALGQGPQFIFQYYEEEERQRGNFPDRFSGHQFPNYSSELNVNALLLGDSALYLCASLSRRGGNEQFFGPGTRLTVL.

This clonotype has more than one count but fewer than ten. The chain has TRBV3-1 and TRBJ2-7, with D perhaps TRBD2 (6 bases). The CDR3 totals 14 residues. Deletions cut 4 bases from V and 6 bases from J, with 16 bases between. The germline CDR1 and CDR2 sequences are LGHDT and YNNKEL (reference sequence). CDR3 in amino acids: CASSLRDSASEQYF. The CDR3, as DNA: TGTGCCAGCAGCCTTCGGGACTCCGCCTCCGAGCAGTACTTC.

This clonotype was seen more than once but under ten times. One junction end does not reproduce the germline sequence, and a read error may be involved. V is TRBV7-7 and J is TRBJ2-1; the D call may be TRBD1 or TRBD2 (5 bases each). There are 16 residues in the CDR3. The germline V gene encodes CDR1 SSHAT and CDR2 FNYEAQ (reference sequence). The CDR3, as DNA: TGTGCTAGCAGCTTAGTCCCAGGGAGCTCCTACAATGAGCAGTTCTTC. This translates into CASSLVPGSSYNEQFF.

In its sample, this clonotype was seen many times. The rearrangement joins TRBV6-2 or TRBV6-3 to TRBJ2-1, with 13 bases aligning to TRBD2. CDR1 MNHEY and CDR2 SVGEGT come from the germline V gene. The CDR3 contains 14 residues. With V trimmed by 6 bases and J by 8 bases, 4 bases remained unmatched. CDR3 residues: CASRRTSGSDEQFF. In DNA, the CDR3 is TGTGCCAGCAGACGGACTAGCGGGAGTGATGAGCAGTTCTTC.

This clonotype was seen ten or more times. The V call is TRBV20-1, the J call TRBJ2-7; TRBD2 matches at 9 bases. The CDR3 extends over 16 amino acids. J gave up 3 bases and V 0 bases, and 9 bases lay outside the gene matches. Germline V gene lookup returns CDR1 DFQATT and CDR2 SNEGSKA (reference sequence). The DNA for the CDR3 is TGCAGTGCTAGAGATAGGGCGGCGGGAGGGTTCTACGAGCAGTACTTC. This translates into CSARDRAAGGFYEQYF.

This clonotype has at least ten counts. CDR3 sequence (DNA): TGCAGTGCTAGTAAGGGACAAGAGACCCAGTACTTC. It translates to CSASKGQETQYF. The chain joins TRBV20-1 to TRBJ2-5; no definite D call. The V gene lost 3 bases and the J gene lost 2 bases, with 7 bases spanning the gap. The CDR3 loop spans 12 amino acids. Germline CDR1 reads DFQATT; CDR2 reads SNEGSKA (reference sequence).

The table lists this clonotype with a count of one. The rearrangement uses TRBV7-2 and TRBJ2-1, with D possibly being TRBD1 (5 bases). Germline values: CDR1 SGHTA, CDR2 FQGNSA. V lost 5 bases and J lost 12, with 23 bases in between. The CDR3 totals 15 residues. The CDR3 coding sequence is TGTGCCAGCAGCCCGCGTTCCCCCCCCACGCAGGGGCAGTTCTTC. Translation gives CASSPRSPPTQGQFF.

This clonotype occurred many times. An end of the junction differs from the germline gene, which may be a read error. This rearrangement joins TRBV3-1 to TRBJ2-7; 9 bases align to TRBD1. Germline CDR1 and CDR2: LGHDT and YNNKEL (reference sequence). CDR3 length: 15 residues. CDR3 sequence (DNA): TGTGCCTGCAGCCAAGAATCGGGACAGGGCTACGAGCAGTACTTC. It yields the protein CACSQESGQGYEQYF.

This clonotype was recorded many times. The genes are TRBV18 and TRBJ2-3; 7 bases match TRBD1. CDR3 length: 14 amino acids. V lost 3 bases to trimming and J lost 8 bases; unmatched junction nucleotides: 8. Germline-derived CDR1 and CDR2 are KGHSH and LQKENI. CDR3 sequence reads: CASSPGQTRPTQYF. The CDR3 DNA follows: TGTGCCAGCTCACCGGGACAGACAAGACCTACGCAGTATTTT.

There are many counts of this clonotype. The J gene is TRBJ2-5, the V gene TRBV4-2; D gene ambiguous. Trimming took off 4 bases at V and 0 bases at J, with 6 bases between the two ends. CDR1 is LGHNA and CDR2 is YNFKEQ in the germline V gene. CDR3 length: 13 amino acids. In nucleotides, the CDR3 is TGTGCCAGCAGCCCTCAGGACCAAGAGACCCAGTACTTC. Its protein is CASSPQDQETQYF.

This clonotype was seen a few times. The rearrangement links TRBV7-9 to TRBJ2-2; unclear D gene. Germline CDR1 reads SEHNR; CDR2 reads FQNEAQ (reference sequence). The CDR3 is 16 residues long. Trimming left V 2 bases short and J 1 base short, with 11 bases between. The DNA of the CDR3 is TGTGCCAGCAGCTTACGGGTAACTGGGAACACCGGGGAGCTGTTTTTT. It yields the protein CASSLRVTGNTGELFF. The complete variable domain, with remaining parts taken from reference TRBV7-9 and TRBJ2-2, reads DTGVSQNPRHKITKRGQNVTFRCDPISEHNRLYWYRQTLGQGPEFLTYFQNEAQLEKSRLLSDRFSAERPKGSFSTLEIQRTEQGDSAMYLCASSLRVTGNTGELFFGEGSRLTVL.